This T cell receptor beta chain was documented in a study of T cell responses to AZD1222 COVID-19 vaccine. There are 15 residues in the CDR3. Looked up from germline, CDR1 is SGHRS and CDR2 is YFSETQ. The V end lost 4 bases, the J end lost 1 base, and 14 bases lay between the germline ends. The data were produced by immunoSEQ multiplex PCR, yet TCRdb's version contains in-frame clones alone and is incomplete. This table holds about 130,000 clones, roughly nine tenths found once. The TCR comes from an adult in good health. The sequences come from peripheral blood, collected on day 0 of AZD1222 vaccination. The rearrangement links TRBV5-1 to TRBJ1-1; D not certain. This CDR3 is CASSLLGTRNTEAFF. CDR3 nucleotide sequence: TGCGCCAGCAGCCTCCTGGGAACCCGGAACACTGAAGCTTTCTTT. The full variable domain, with the rest looked up from reference TRBV5-1 and TRBJ1-1, is KAGVTQTPRYLIKTRGQQVTLSCSPISGHRSVSWYQQTPGQGLQFLFEYFSETQRNKGNFPGRFSGRQFSNSRSEMNVSTLELGDSALYLCASSLLGTRNTEAFFGQGTRLTVV.